This record covers a single T cell receptor (beta chain). Germline CDR1 and CDR2: LGHDT and YNNKEL (reference sequence). The CDR3 covers 16 residues. The V segment lost 0 bases and the J segment 9 bases; nucleotides outside the gene matches: 9. This sample is part of a study of blood T cell repertoires in COVID-19. Study-level background: Sample material is recorded as cDNA or gDNA derived from T cells, B-cell-depleted T cells, or PBMCs.

Data came from immunoSEQ multiplex PCR; TCRdb stores just in-frame clones and leaves some out. In the table there are about 96,000 clones, about four fifths of which are singletons. The chain employs TRBV3-1 (or the pseudogene TRBV3-2) and TRBJ1-4; 8 bases are a match to TRBD1. The specimen sequenced was peripheral blood. The TCR sequence derives from a woman aged 60-70 years with acute or convalescent COVID-19. The CDR3 is CASSQDREQGGQKLFF. CDR3 DNA sequence: TGTGCCAGCAGCCAAGATCGAGAACAGGGGGGGCAAAAACTGTTTTTT.